This passage covers 15 T cell receptor beta chains from one sample sequenced in a study of T cell responses to AZD1222 COVID-19 vaccine. Clones were sequenced by immunoSEQ multiplex PCR, and TCRdb holds only the in-frame ones, with some missing. This sample yields over 65,000 clones, of which less than 90% are seen a single time; around 7.7% belongs to the top ten. The input for sequencing was peripheral blood, taken on day 0 of AZD1222 vaccination. These receptors came from an adult in good health.

By sample share, this clone is medium-sized. Additional DNA sequences in this sample encode the identical CDR3. The chain recombines TRBV6-1 with TRBJ2-5; 12 bases map to TRBD2. V lost 2 bases, J lost 2 bases, and 0 bases stayed unmatched. From germline, CDR1 is MNHNS and CDR2 SASEGT. CDR3 length: 15 amino acids. CDR3 region: CASSELAGGQETQYF. The CDR3 DNA is TGTGCCAGCAGTGAACTAGCGGGGGGGCAAGAGACCCAGTACTTC.

This clone occurred once. This rearrangement joins TRBV6-5 to TRBJ1-5, with TRBD1 as a possible D gene (6 bases). Germline V lookup: CDR1 MNHEY, CDR2 SVGAGI. This CDR3 comprises 14 residues. The V and J ends lost 6 bases and 6 bases respectively, with 15 bases between them. In DNA form, the CDR3 reads TGTGCCAGCAGAAAAACAGGGTTAGGTCAGCCCCAGCATTTT. It codes for CASRKTGLGQPQHF.

The chain is built from TRBV27 and TRBJ2-2; 11 bases line up with TRBD1. Unmatched junction bases numbered 7, after V lost 7 bases and J lost 6 bases. The CDR3 contains 15 residues. The V gene's germline CDR1 is MNHEY and CDR2 SMNVEV (reference sequence). The CDR3 here is CASTQGQGAPGELFF. The DNA for the CDR3 is TGTGCCAGCACCCAAGGACAGGGGGCCCCCGGGGAGCTGTTTTTT.

V gene TRBV27 combines with J gene TRBJ2-1; D is unclear. V was pared by 10 bases and J by 14 bases, with 21 bases between. This CDR3 contains 12 residues. Germline assignment: CDR1 MNHEY and CDR2 SMNVEV (reference sequence). The CDR3 sequence is CATGKHQPSKFF. CDR3 bases: TGTGCCACCGGAAAGCATCAGCCCTCGAAGTTCTTC.

The chain carries TRBV5-4 and TRBJ2-5; 8 bases map to TRBD1. Losses at the gene ends were 2 bases for V and 2 bases for J; bases not matched to a gene: 14. CDR1 and CDR2 from the germline V gene are SGHNT and YYREEE (reference sequence). The length of the CDR3 is 18 residues. The CDR3 spells CASSLPTGGKLLQETQYF. The CDR3 bases are TGTGCCAGCAGCTTACCTACAGGGGGGAAGCTACTTCAAGAGACCCAGTACTTC.

V usage is TRBV28 and J usage is TRBJ2-7; weak D call: TRBD2 (5 bases). The ends were cut back, 8 bases at V and 0 bases at J, with 8 bases in the middle. CDR1 is MDHEN, CDR2 SYDVKM, per germline. This CDR3 is 12 amino acids long. This CDR3 is CASRGFSYEQYF. CDR3 nucleotide sequence: TGTGCCAGCCGGGGATTCTCCTACGAGCAGTACTTC.

For the CDR3, the DNA is TGTGCCACCAGCAGAGACGGAGCAGGGAACTACACCTTC. This codes for CATSRDGAGNYTF. The gene calls are TRBV15 and TRBJ1-2; a possible D gene is TRBD1 (5 bases). V was pared by 0 bases and J by 10 bases, with 12 bases between. Germline V gives CDR1 LNHNV, CDR2 YYDKDF (reference sequence). The CDR3 is 13 amino acids.

In this sample, this clone turned up a few times. J is TRBJ2-5 and V is TRBV3-1 (or the pseudogene TRBV3-2), with D maybe TRBD2 (6 bases). Germline V gene lookup returns CDR1 LGHDT and CDR2 YNNKEL (reference sequence). CDR3 length equals 14 residues. V gave up 7 bases and J gave up 5 bases, with 17 bases separating them. Here the CDR3 DNA reads TGTGCCAGCACCTTACTGGGGGGAAGGGAGACCCAGTACTTC. Residues: CASTLLGGRETQYF.

The chain links TRBV3-1 (or the pseudogene TRBV3-2) to TRBJ2-7, with 7 bases identical to TRBD1. After removal of 0 bases from V and 6 bases from J, the junction contained 17 bases not matched to a gene. The CDR3 runs to 18 residues. The V gene's germline CDR1 is LGHDT and CDR2 YNNKEL (reference sequence). The CDR3: CASSQDRGSTGASREQYF. DNA of the CDR3: TGTGCCAGCAGCCAAGACAGGGGTTCAACAGGGGCTTCTCGCGAGCAGTACTTC.

The chain links TRBV28 to TRBJ1-6, with D possibly matching TRBD1 (6 bases). There are 14 residues in the CDR3. V was cut by 2 bases and J by 10 bases, with 12 bases left in between. Germline V lookup: CDR1 MDHEN, CDR2 SYDVKM. The CDR3 DNA is TGTGCCAGCAGTTTAGAGGGGGGGTGGTCACCCCTCCACTTT. Encoded protein: CASSLEGGWSPLHF.

The chain has TRBV30 and TRBJ1-1, with 10 bases matching TRBD1. V shed 0 bases, J shed 4 bases, and the junction held 2 bases outside the gene matches. This CDR3 has 14 amino acids. CDR1 is GTSNPN and CDR2 is SVGIG in the germline V gene (reference sequence). DNA for the CDR3: TGTGCCTGGAGTGTACGGGACAGGGGCACTGAAGCTTTCTTT. This gives the protein CAWSVRDRGTEAFF.

The J gene is TRBJ2-1, the V gene TRBV29-1; 10 nucleotides align to TRBD2. Trimming removed 5 bases from V and 0 bases from J; junction bases left unmatched: 4. Germline V lookup: CDR1 SQVTM, CDR2 ANQGSEA. The CDR3 covers 15 residues. CDR3 coding DNA: TGCAGCGTTAAAGCGGGAGGGTCCTCCTACAATGAGCAGTTCTTC. Translation: CSVKAGGSSYNEQFF.

The chain combines TRBV19 with TRBJ2-1; TRBD2 matches at 10 bases. V trimming: 3 bases; J trimming: 7 bases; junction bases outside the gene matches: 12. This CDR3 spans 17 amino acids. Germline assignment: CDR1 LNHDA and CDR2 SQIVND (reference sequence). This CDR3 reads CASSILASGSLRNEQFF. Here the CDR3 DNA reads TGTGCCAGTAGTATTTTGGCTAGCGGGAGTCTGAGAAATGAGCAGTTCTTC.

The chain has TRBV6-5 and TRBJ1-2, with a weak D call TRBD1 (6 bases). CDR1 and CDR2 (germline): MNHEY, SVGAGI. V lost 6 bases to trimming and J lost 7 bases, with 15 bases between them. CDR3 length: 13 amino acids. The CDR3: CASRSGGQGGYTF. The CDR3 DNA reads as TGTGCCAGCAGGTCTGGGGGCCAGGGTGGCTACACCTTC.

The chain has TRBV4-1 and TRBJ2-3; the match to TRBD2 covers 9 bases. Germline assignment: CDR1 MGHRA and CDR2 YSYEKL. The ends lost 2 bases at V and 5 bases at J; junction bases unmatched: 5. This CDR3 comprises 15 residues. CDR3 in amino acids: CASSQMGLAKDTQYF. In DNA form, the CDR3 reads TGCGCCAGCAGCCAAATGGGACTAGCCAAAGATACGCAGTATTTT.